Sequencing of this T cell receptor (beta chain) was carried out in a study of T cell clonality in common variable immunodeficiency. Many counts were recorded for this clone. The antigen is undetermined. The CDR3 end is not reached by the read, which stops 3 residues before it; the germline J gene fills it in. The CDR3 runs to 18 residues. Germline-derived CDR1 and CDR2 are LGHNA and YNFKEQ. The ends lost 4 bases at V and 8 bases at J; junction bases unmatched: 18. Heparinized whole blood, roughly 5 to 8.5 ml, came from each donor. Study conclusions and caveats: Common variable immunodeficiency TCR beta sequences reportedly had fewer deletions and N-nucleotide insertions.

Control and CVID samples contributed equal amounts of genomic DNA. The repertoire was sequenced with immunoSEQ multiplex PCR; TCRdb's copy has only in-frame clones and lacks some. This sample shows around 60,000 clones and no singletons; about 1.8% rests with the ten largest. Sequencing was done on a sample of peripheral blood mononuclear cells. This clonotype originated in a person aged 18-70 years in good health. The rearrangement joins TRBV4-2 to TRBJ2-1; 9 bases agree with TRBD1. The CDR3 region is CASSPFGGWDRAQDEQFF. CDR3 DNA (partial): TGTGCCAGCAGCCCTTTTGGGGGATGGGACAGGGCTCAGGATGAG.